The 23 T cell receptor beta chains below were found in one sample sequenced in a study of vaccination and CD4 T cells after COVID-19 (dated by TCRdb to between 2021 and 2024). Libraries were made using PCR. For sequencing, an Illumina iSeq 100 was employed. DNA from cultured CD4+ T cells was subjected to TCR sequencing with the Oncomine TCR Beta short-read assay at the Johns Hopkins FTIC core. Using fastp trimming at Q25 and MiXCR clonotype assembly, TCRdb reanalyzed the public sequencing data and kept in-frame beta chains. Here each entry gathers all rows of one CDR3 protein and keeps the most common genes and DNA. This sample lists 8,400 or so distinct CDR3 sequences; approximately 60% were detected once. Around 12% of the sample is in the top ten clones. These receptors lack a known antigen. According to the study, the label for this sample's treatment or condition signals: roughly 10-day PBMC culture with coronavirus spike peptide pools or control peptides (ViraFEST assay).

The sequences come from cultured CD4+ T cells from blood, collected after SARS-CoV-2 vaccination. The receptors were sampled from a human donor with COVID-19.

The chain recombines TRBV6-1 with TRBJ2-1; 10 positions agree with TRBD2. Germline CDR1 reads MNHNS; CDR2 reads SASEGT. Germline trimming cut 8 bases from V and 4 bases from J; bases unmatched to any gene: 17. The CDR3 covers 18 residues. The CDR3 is CASGLRVTSGGAYNEQFF. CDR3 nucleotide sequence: TGTGCCAGCGGACTACGGGTTACCAGCGGGGGGGCTTACAATGAGCAGTTCTTC.

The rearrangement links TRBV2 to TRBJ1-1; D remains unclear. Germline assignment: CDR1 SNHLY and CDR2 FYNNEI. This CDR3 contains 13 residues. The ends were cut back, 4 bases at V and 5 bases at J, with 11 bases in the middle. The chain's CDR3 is CASSAGVRTEAFF. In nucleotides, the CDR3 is TGTGCCAGCAGTGCCGGGGTTCGGACTGAAGCTTTCTTT.

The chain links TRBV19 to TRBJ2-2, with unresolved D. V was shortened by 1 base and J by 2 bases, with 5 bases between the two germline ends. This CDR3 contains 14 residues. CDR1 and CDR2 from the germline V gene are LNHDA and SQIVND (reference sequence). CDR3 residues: CASSIAGNTGELFF. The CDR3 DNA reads TGTGCCAGTAGTATAGCGGGTAACACCGGGGAGCTGTTTTTT.

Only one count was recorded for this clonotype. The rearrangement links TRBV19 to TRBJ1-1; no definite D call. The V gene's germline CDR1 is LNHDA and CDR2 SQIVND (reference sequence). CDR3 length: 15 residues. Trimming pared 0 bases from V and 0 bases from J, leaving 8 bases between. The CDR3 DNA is TGTGCCAGTAGTATAGATGGCACCATGAACACTGAAGCTTTCTTT. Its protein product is CASSIDGTMNTEAFF. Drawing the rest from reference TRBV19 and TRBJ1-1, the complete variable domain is DGGITQSPKYLFRKEGQNVTLSCEQNLNHDAMYWYRQDPGQGLRLIYYSQIVNDFQKGDIAEGYSVSREKKESFPLTVTSAQKNPTAFYLCASSIDGTMNTEAFFGQGTRLTVV.

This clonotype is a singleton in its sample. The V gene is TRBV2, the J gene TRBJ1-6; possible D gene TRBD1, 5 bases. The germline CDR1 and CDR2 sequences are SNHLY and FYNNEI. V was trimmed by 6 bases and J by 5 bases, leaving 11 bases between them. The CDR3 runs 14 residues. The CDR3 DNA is TGTGCCAGCAGCCCCCGACAGAATAATTCACCCCTCCACTTT. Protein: CASSPRQNNSPLHF. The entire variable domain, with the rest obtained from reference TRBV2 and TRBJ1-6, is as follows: EPEVTQTPSHQVTQMGQEVILRCVPISNHLYFYWYRQILGQKVEFLVSFYNNEISEKSEIFDDQFSVERPDGSNFTLKIRSTKLEDSAMYFCASSPRQNNSPLHFGNGTRLTVT.

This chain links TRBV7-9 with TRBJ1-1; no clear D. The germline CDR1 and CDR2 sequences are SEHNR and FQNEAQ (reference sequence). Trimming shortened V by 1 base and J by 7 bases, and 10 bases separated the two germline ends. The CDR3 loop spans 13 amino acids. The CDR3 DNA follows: TGTGCCAGCAGCTTAGGGGAACAGCTTGAAGCTTTCTTT. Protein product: CASSLGEQLEAFF.

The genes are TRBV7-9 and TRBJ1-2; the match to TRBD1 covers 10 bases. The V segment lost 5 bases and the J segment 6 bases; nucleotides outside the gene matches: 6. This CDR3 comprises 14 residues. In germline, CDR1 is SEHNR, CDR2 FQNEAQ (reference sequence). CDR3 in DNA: TGTGCCAGCAGCCGGGGGGGACAGGGGAATGGCTACACCTTC. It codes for CASSRGGQGNGYTF. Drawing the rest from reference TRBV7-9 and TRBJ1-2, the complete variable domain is DTGVSQNPRHKITKRGQNVTFRCDPISEHNRLYWYRQTLGQGPEFLTYFQNEAQLEKSRLLSDRFSAERPKGSFSTLEIQRTEQGDSAMYLCASSRGGQGNGYTFGSGTRLTVV.

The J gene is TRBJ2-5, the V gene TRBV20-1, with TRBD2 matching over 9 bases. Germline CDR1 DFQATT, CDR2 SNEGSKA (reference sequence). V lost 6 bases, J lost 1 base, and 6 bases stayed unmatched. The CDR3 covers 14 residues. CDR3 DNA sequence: TGCAGTGCGCCAGCGGGGGGCCTCCAAGAGACCCAGTACTTC. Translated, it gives CSAPAGGLQETQYF.

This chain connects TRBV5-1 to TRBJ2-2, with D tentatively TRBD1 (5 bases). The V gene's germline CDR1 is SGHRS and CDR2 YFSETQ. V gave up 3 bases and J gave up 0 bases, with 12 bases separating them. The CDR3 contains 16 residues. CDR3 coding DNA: TGCGCCAGCAGCTCTGGAGACAGAGCGAACACCGGGGAGCTGTTTTTT. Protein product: CASSSGDRANTGELFF.

The CDR3 loop is CASSIYQGGETQYF. The CDR3, as DNA: TGTGCCAGTAGTATCTATCAGGGGGGGGAGACCCAGTACTTC. The chain links TRBV19 to TRBJ2-5, with D tentatively TRBD1 or TRBD2 (7 bases each). V was trimmed by 3 bases and J by 5 bases, leaving 13 bases between them. CDR1 and CDR2 from the germline V gene are LNHDA and SQIVND (reference sequence). The CDR3 sequence is 14 residues long.

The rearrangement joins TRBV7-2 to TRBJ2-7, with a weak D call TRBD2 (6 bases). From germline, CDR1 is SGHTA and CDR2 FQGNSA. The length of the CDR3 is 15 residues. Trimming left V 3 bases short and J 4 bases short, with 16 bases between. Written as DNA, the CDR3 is TGTGCCAGCAGCTTTATAGGAGGGAAGGGTTACGAGCAGTACTTC. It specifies CASSFIGGKGYEQYF.

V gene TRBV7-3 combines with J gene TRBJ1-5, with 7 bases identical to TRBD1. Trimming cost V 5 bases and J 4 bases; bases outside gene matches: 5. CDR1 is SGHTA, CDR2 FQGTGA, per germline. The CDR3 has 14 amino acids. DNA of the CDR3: TGTGCCAGCAGCCCCTCAGGGGGAAATCAGCCCCAGCATTTT. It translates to CASSPSGGNQPQHF. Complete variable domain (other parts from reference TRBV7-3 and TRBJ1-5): GAGVSQTPSNKVTEKGKYVELRCDPISGHTALYWYRQSLGQGPEFLIYFQGTGAADDSGLPNDRFFAVRPEGSVSTLKIQRTERGDSAVYLCASSPSGGNQPQHFGDGTRLSIL.

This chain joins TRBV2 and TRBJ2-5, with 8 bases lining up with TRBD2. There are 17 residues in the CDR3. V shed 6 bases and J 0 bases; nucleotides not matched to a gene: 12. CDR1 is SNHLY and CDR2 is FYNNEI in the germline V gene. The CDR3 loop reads CASSVGRRGGYQETQYF. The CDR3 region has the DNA TGTGCCAGCAGCGTAGGCCGACGGGGGGGGTACCAAGAGACCCAGTACTTC.

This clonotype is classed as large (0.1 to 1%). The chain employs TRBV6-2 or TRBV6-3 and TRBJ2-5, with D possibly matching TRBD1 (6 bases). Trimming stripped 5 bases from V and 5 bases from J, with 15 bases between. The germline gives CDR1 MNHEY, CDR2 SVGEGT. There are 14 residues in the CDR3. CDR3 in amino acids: CASSPGQPWETQYF. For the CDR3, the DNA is TGTGCCAGCAGTCCCGGACAGCCATGGGAGACCCAGTACTTC.

For the CDR3, the DNA is TGCAGTGCTAGACCCGAAGGACAGTCCCATAGCAATCAGCCCCAGCATTTT. Protein: CSARPEGQSHSNQPQHF. This chain joins TRBV20-1 and TRBJ1-5, with D possibly matching TRBD1 (6 bases). The CDR3 covers 17 residues. The ends were cut back, 2 bases at V and 0 bases at J, with 17 bases in the middle. In germline, CDR1 is DFQATT, CDR2 SNEGSKA (reference sequence).

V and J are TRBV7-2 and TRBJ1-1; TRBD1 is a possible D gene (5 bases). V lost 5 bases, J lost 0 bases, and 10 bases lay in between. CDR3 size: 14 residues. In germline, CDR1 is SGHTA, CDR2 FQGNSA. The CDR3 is CASSVWGVNTEAFF. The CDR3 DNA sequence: TGTGCCAGCAGCGTTTGGGGGGTGAACACTGAAGCTTTCTTT.

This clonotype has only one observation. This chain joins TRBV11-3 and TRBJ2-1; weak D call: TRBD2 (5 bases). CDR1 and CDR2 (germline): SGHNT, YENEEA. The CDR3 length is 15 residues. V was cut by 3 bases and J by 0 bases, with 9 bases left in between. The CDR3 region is CASSLRVHSYNEQFF. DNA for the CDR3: TGTGCCAGCAGCTTGCGGGTCCACTCCTACAATGAGCAGTTCTTC. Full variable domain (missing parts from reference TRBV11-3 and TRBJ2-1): EAGVVQSPRYKIIEKKQPVAFWCNPISGHNTLYWYLQNLGQGPELLIRYENEEAVDDSQLPKDRFSAERLKGVDSTLKIQPAELGDSAVYLCASSLRVHSYNEQFFGPGTRLTVL.

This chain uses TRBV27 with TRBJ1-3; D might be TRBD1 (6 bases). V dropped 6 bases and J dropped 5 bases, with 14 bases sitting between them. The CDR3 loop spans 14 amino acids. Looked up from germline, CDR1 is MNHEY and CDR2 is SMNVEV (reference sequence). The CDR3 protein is CASSSGTSRNTIYF. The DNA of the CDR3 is TGTGCCAGCAGCTCGGGGACATCAAGAAACACCATATATTTT.

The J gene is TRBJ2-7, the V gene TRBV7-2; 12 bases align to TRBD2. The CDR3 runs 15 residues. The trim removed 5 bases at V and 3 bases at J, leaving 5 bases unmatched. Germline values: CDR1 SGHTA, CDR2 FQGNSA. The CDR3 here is CASSPGLAGSYEQYF. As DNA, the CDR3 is TGTGCCAGCAGCCCTGGACTAGCGGGGAGCTACGAGCAGTACTTC.

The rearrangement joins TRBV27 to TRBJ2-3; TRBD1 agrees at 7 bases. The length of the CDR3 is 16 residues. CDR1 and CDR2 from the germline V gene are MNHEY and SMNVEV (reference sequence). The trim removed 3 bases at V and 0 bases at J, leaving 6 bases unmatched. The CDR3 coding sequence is TGTGCCAGCAGTTTCCGACAGGGTAAAAGCACAGATACGCAGTATTTT. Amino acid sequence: CASSFRQGKSTDTQYF.

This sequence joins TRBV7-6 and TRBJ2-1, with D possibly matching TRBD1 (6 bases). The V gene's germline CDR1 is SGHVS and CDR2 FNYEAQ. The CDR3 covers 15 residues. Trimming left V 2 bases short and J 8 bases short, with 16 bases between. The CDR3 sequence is CASSLSVTGGHEQFF. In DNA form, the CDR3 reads TGTGCCAGCAGCTTATCTGTGACAGGCGGCCATGAGCAGTTCTTC.

CDR3 region: CASSLGGGSTEAFF. The CDR3 nucleotides read TGTGCCAGCAGCTTAGGAGGGGGGAGCACTGAAGCTTTCTTT. The V and J genes are TRBV7-2 and TRBJ1-1; D perhaps matches TRBD1 (6 bases). The CDR3 extends over 14 amino acids. The ends were cut back, 1 base at V and 4 bases at J, with 10 bases in the middle. CDR1 is SGHTA and CDR2 is FQGNSA in the germline V gene.

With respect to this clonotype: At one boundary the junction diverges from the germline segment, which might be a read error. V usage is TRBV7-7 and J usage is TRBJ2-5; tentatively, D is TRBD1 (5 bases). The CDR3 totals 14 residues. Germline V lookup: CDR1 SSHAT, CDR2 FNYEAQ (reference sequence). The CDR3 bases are TGTGCTAGCAGCCAGCAGGGTGTGGGTATGACCCAGTACTTC. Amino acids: CASSQQGVGMTQYF.